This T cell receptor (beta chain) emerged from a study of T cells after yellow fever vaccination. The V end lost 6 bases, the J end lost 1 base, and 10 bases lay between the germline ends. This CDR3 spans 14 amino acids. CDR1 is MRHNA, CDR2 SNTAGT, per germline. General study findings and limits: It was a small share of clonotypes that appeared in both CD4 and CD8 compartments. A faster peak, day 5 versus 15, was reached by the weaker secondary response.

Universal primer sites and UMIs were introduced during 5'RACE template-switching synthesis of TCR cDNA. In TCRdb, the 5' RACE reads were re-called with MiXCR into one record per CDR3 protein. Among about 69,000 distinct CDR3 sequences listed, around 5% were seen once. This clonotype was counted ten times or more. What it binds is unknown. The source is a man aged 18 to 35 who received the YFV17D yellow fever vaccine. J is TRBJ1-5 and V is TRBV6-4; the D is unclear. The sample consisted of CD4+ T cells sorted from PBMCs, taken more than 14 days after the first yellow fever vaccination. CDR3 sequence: CASRNTLSNQPQHF. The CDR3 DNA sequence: TGTGCCAGCAGAAATACCCTAAGCAATCAGCCCCAGCATTTT.